This TCR beta chain derives from a study of blood T cells in healthy people across ages (dated by TCRdb to the mid-2010s). With regard to the full study: In model experiments, roughly one uniquely barcoded TCR beta cDNA molecule per two T cells was captured by template switching. Using deep sequencing normalized with unique cDNA molecular identifiers, the study measured how TCR beta repertoire diversity changes with age. Donors were grouped into four age groups: young (average roughly 15 years), middle-aged (39), aged (around 60) and long-lived (about 89). Donors of different ages were randomly distributed across sequencing lanes to avoid experimental bias. Two additional independent replicas of 1 million unique cDNA reads from the same blood draw were analyzed for two donors (one aged 18 to 30 and one aged 80 or older). Paper-wide results and their limitations: Compared with the aged group, the long-lived group had more naive CD4+ T cells, fewer expanded clones and increased TCR diversity, suggesting age selection. As age increased, observed TCR beta diversity per million T cells dropped in a roughly linear way, and a significant reduction was already evident by age 40. Observed TCR beta diversity correlated strongly with the percentage of naive T cells measured by flow cytometry. Estimates of total diversity based on one million sequenced T cells were considered lower bounds and underestimates. Because profiling used bulk unsorted PBMCs, naive and antigen-experienced compartments could not be compared conclusively. Because the CMV infection status of the donors was unknown, age-related changes in expanded clonotypes may potentially have been confounded.

The CDR3 holds 13 amino acids from the cysteine to the phenylalanine. Just the 39-base CDR3 DNA is kept, in frame starting at base 1. The trim is 4 bases for V and 5 bases for J, with a gap of 11 bases between the germline ends. Based on the germline V gene, the CDR1 and CDR2 sequences are SGHTA and FQGTGA. Systemically healthy Caucasian individuals from Russia, 39 in total and aged about 6 to 95 years, were included as donors. Each donor gave about 10 milliliters of peripheral blood, drawn into EDTA-treated Vacutainer tubes. PBMCs were isolated by Ficoll-Paque density-gradient centrifugation, with at least 7 million obtained per sample. Trizol reagent was used to extract total RNA from the PBMCs, yielding at least 5.5 micrograms per sample. Naive CD45RAhigh/CD27high T cell percentages were measured by flow cytometry on a PBMC aliquot from every donor. Library construction relied on 5' RACE. Instrument used: Illumina HiSeq 2500. A second PCR of about 7 to 12 cycles was performed with a sample-barcoded 5' primer and a J-beta primer mix. A template-switch 5' adaptor carrying 12 random nucleotides introduced a unique molecular identifier onto each TCR beta cDNA molecule. Each sample yielded at least 2.5 million CDR3-containing paired-end reads. First-strand cDNA synthesis was performed from all RNA using the Mint cDNA synthesis kit, with priming by a TRBC-specific oligonucleotide. Following uracil-DNA glycosylase treatment, a first 18-cycle PCR with universal primers M1SS and BC2_uni_R was performed on all cDNA. The study's own analysis went as follows. For normalization, 1 million high-quality reads, each with a distinct molecular identifier, were randomly selected from each sample. Reads with shared molecular identifiers were discarded instead of being binned into consensus sequences. MiTCR, set to a Q25 quality threshold and the strictest error-elimination algorithm, was used for CDR3 identification, clonotype clustering and error correction. A nonparametric unseen species model using Euler transformation provided a lower-bound estimate of total TCR beta diversity. In-frame beta chains were kept once TCRdb had trimmed the public reads at Q25 with fastp and called clones with MiXCR. Each CDR3 protein gets just one entry, which takes the most common genes and DNA from the rows behind it. The V and J calls here are based on TCRdb, not the publication. Here the sample has 650,000 to 700,000 distinct CDR3 sequences; 32% occur a single time. 15% of the sample is held by the ten biggest clonotypes.

Ten or more counts support this clonotype. No antigen is known for it. No quality values exist for individual bases; no much larger clone is one base distant. The receptor was derived from a woman of 80 years or more in good health. Donor details come from another sample of the same person, matched by shared clones. The sequence is built from TRBV7-3 and TRBJ2-5, with no confident D gene call. Sequences were obtained from blood. The DNA reads TGTGCCAGCAGCTGGAGTTCCAGGGAGACCCAGTACTTC. Translated, this gives CASSWSSRETQYF.